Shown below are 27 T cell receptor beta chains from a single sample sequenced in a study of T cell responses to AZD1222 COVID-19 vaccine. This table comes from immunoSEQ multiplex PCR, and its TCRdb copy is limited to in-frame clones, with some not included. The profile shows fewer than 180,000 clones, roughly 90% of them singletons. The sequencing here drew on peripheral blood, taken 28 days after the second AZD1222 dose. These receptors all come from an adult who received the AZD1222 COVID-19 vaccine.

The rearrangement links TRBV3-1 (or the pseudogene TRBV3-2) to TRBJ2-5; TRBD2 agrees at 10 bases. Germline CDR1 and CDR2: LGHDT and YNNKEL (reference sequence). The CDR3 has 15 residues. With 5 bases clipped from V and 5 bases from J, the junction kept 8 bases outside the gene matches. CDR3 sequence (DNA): TGTGCCAGCAGCTTCAGCGGGAGGGCCCGGGAGACCCAGTACTTC. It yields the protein CASSFSGRARETQYF.

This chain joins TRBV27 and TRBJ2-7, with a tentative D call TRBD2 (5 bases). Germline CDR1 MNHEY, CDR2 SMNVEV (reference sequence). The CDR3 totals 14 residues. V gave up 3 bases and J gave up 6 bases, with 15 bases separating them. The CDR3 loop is CASSFASGLGEQYF. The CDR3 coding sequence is TGTGCCAGCAGTTTCGCCAGCGGCCTAGGCGAGCAGTACTTC.

In DNA form, the CDR3 reads TGCGCCAGCAGGGAGGGACCCATGAACACTGAAGCTTTCTTT. Translating it yields CASREGPMNTEAFF. The chain has TRBV5-1 and TRBJ1-1; maybe TRBD1 (5 bases). In germline, CDR1 is SGHRS, CDR2 YFSETQ. The CDR3 runs 14 residues. With 5 bases removed from V and 0 bases from J, the gap between germline ends came to 11 bases.

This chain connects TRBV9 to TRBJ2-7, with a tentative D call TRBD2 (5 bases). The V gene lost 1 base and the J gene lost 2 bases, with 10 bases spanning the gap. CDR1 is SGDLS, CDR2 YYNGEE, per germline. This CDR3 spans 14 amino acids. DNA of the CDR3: TGTGCCAGCAGCGTAAGCGGCGAAGCCTACGAGCAGTACTTC. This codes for CASSVSGEAYEQYF.

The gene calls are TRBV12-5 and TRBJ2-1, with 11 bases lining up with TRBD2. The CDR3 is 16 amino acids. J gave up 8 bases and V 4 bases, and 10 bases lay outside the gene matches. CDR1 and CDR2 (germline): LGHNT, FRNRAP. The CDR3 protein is CASGSPPSGRLDEQFF. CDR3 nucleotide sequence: TGTGCTAGTGGTTCTCCACCTAGCGGGAGGCTCGATGAGCAGTTCTTC.

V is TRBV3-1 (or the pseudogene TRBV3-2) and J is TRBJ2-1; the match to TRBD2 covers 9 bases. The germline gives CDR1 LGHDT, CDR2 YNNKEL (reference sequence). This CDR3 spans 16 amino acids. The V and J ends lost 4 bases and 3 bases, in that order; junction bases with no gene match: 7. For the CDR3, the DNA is TGTGCCAGCAGCCTTCGGACTAGCGCTTACTACAATGAGCAGTTCTTC. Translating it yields CASSLRTSAYYNEQFF.

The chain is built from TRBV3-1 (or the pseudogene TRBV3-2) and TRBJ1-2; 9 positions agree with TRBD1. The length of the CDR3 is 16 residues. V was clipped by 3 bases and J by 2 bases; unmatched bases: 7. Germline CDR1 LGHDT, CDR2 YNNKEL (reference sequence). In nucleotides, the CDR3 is TGTGCCAGCAGCCAGGTAGGACAGGGGCTCAACTATGGCTACACCTTC. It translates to CASSQVGQGLNYGYTF.

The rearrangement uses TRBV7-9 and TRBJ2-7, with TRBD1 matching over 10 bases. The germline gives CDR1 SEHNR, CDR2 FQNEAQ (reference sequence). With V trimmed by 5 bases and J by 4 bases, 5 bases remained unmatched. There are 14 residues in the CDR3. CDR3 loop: CASSGEGQGYEQYF. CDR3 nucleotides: TGTGCCAGCAGCGGAGAGGGACAGGGGTACGAGCAGTACTTC.

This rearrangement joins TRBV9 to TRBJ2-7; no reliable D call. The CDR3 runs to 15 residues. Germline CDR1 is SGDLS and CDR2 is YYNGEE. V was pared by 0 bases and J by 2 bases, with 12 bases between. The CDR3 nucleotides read TGTGCCAGCAGCGTAGGAGGAACCGAAACCTACGAGCAGTACTTC. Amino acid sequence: CASSVGGTETYEQYF. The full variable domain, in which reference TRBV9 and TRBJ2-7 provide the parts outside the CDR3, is DSGVTQTPKHLITATGQRVTLRCSPRSGDLSVYWYQQSLDQGLQFLIQYYNGEERAKGNILERFSAQQFPDLHSELNLSSLELGDSALYFCASSVGGTETYEQYFGPGTRLTVT.

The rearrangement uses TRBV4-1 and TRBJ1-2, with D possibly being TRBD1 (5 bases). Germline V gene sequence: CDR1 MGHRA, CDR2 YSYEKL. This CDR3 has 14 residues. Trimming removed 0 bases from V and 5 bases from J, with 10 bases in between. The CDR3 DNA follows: TGCGCCAGCAGCCAAGATCGGGGCGGGTATGGCTACACCTTC. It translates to CASSQDRGGYGYTF.

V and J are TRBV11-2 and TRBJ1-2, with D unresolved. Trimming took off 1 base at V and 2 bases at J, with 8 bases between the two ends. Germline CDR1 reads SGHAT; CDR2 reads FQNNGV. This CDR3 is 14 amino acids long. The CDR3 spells CASSLGTGNYGYTF. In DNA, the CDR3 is TGTGCCAGCAGCTTAGGTACGGGGAACTATGGCTACACCTTC.

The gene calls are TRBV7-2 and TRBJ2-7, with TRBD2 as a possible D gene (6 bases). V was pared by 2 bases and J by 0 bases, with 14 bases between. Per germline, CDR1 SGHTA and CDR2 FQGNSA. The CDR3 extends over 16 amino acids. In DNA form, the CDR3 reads TGTGCCAGCAGCTTAAACGCGGGATGGAGCTCCTACGAGCAGTACTTC. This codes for CASSLNAGWSSYEQYF.

The chain's CDR3 is CASSLAGGVVEQYF. The CDR3 nucleotides read TGTGCCAGCAGCTTAGCGGGGGGCGTCGTAGAACAGTACTTC. This chain uses TRBV7-6 with TRBJ2-7; either TRBD1 or TRBD2 may fit D (6 bases each). Germline assignment: CDR1 SGHVS and CDR2 FNYEAQ. V was cut by 0 bases and J by 10 bases, with 16 bases left in between. The CDR3 is 14 residues long.

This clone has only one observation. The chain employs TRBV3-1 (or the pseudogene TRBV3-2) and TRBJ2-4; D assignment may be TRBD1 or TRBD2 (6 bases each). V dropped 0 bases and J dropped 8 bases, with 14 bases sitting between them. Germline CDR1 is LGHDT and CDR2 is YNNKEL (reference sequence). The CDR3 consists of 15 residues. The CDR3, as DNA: TGTGCCAGCAGCCAAGAGCAGGGGAGGTTGGACATTCAGTACTTC. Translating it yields CASSQEQGRLDIQYF.

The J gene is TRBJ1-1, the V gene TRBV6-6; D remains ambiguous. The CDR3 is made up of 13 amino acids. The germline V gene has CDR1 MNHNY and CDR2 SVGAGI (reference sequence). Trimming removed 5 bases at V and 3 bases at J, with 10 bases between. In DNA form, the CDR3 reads TGTGCCAGCAGTGCGATGGTGGACACTGAAGCTTTCTTT. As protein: CASSAMVDTEAFF.

The CDR3 region is CASSPNYNEQFF. CDR3 DNA: TGTGCCAGCAGTCCAAACTACAATGAGCAGTTCTTC. This rearrangement joins TRBV12-3 or TRBV12-4 to TRBJ2-1; D not certain. This CDR3 contains 12 residues. The V end was cut by 5 bases, the J end by 3 bases, with 5 bases between.

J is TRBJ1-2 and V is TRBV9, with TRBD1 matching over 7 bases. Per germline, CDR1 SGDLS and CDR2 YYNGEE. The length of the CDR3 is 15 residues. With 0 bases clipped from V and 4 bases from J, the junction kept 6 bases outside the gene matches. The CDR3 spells CASSVEGQSFYGYTF. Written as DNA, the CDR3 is TGTGCCAGCAGCGTAGAGGGACAGTCCTTCTATGGCTACACCTTC.

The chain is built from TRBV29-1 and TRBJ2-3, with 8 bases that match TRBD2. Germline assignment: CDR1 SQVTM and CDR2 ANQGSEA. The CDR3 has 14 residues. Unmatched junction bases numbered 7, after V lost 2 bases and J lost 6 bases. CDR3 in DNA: TGCAGCGTTGAATCGGGAGGGCCAGGTGATACGCAGTATTTT. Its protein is CSVESGGPGDTQYF.

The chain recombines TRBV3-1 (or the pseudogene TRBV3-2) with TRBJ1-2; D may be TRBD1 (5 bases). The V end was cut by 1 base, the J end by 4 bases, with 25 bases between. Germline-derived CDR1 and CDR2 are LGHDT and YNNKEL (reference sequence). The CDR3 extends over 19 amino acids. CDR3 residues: CASSQAPKSFSGNPYGYTF. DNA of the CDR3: TGTGCCAGCAGCCAAGCTCCCAAGTCCTTCTCAGGGAATCCCTATGGCTACACCTTC.

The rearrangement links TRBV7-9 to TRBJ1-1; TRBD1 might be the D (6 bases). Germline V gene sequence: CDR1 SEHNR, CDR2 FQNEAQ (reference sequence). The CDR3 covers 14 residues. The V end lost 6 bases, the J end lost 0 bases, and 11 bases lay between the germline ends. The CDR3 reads CASRFGQLNTEAFF. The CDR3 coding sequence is TGTGCCAGCAGGTTTGGACAGCTGAACACTGAAGCTTTCTTT.

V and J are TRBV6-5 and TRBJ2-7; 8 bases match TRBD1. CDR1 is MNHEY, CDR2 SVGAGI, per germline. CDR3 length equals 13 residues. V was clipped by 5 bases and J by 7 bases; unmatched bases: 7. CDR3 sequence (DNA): TGTGCCAGCAGTACCCAGGGGGCAGGGGAGCAGTACTTC. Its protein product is CASSTQGAGEQYF.

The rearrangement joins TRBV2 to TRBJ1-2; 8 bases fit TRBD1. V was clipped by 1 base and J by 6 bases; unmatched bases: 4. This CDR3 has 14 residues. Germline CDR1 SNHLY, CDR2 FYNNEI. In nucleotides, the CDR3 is TGTGCCAGCAGTGAAGACAGGGGGAGGGATGGCTACACCTTC. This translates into CASSEDRGRDGYTF. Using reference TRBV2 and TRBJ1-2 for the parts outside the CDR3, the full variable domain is EPEVTQTPSHQVTQMGQEVILRCVPISNHLYFYWYRQILGQKVEFLVSFYNNEISEKSEIFDDQFSVERPDGSNFTLKIRSTKLEDSAMYFCASSEDRGRDGYTFGSGTRLTVV.

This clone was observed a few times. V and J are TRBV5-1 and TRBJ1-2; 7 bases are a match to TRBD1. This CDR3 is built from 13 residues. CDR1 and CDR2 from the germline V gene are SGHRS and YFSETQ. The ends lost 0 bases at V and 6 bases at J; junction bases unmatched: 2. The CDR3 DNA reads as TGCGCCAGCAGCTTGGACAGGGGAAATGGCTACACCTTC. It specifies CASSLDRGNGYTF.

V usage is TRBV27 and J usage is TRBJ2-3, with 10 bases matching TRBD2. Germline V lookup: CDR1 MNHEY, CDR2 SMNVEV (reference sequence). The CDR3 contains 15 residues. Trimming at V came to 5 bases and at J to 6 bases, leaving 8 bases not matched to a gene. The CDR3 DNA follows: TGTGCCAGCAGTATCCTAGCGGGAGTAGGGGATACGCAGTATTTT. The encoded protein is CASSILAGVGDTQYF.

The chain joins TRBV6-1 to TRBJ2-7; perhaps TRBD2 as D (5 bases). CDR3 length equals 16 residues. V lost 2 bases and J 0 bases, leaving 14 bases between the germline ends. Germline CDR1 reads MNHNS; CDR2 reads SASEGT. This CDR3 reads CASSEKVSRGSYEQYF. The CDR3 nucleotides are TGTGCCAGCAGTGAAAAAGTATCCCGGGGCTCCTACGAGCAGTACTTC.

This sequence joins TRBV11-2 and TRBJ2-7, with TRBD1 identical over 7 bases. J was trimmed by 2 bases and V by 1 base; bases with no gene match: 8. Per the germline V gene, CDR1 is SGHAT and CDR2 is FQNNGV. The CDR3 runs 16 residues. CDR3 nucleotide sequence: TGTGCCAGCAGCTTAGGGCAGGGACAGACCACCTACGAGCAGTACTTC. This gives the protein CASSLGQGQTTYEQYF.

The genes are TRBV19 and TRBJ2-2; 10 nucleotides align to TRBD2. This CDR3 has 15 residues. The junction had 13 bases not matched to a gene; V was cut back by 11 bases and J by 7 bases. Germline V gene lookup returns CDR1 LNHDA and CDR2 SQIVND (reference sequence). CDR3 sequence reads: CASRPSGRTGGELFF. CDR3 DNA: TGTGCCTCCAGGCCTAGCGGGAGAACCGGCGGGGAGCTGTTTTTT.